The clone carrying this TCR beta chain appeared a single time. Its target is not known. The sequenced target, TCR beta, came from blood CD8+ and CD4+ T cells. Random hexamers were used to reverse transcribe about 0.5 to 1 ug of RNA. Multiplex PCR with immunoSEQ amplified the TCR beta CDR3 across 54 Vbeta and 13 Jbeta. Via MiXCR, TCRdb re-called the immunoSEQ multiplex PCR reads, giving one row per CDR3 protein. The table records roughly 120,000 distinct CDR3 sequences, about 95% of them present only once. This sample is drawn from a study of CD8 T cells in Susac syndrome. The study's findings and limits: That the number of individuals in its TCR sequencing and HLA analysis was relatively small was acknowledged by the study.

CDR3 length: 13 amino acids. Per germline, CDR1 MNHEY and CDR2 SVGEGT. V lost 9 bases and J lost 2; bases outside the gene matches: 5. Material: CD4+ T cells from PBMCs. This sequence was found in a human donor with multiple sclerosis. The V gene is TRBV6-2 or TRBV6-3, the J gene TRBJ1-1, with 8 bases that match TRBD1. CDR3 DNA sequence: TGTGCCAGTATGGACAGGGCAAACACTGAAGCTTTCTTT. Protein product: CASMDRANTEAFF.